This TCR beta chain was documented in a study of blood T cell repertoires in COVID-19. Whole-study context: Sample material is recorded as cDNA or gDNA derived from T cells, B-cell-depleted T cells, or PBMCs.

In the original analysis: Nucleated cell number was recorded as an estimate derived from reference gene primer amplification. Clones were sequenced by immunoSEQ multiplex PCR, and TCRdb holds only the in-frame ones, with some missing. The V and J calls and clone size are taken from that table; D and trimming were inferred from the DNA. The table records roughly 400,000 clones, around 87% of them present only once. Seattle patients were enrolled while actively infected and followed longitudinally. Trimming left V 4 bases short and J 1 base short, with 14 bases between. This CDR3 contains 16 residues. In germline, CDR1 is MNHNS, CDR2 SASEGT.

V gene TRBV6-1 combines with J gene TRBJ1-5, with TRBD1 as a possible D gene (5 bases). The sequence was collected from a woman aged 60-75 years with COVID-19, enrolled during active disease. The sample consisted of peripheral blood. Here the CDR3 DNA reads TGTGCCAGCAGTGTACTTAGGGGTATGAGCAATCAGCCCCAGCATTTT. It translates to CASSVLRGMSNQPQHF.